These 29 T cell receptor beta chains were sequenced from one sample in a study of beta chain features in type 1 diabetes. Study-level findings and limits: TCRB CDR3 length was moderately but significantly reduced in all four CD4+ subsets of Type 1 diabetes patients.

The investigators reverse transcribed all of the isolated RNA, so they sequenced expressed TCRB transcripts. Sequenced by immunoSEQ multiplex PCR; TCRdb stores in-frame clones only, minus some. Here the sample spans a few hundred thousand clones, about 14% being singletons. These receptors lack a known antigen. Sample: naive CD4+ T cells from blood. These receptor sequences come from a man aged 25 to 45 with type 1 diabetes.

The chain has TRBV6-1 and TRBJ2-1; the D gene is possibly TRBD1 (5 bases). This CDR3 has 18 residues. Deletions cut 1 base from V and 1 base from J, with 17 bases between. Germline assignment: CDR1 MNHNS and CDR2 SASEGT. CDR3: CASSEEGRELSSYNEQFF. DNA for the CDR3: TGTGCCAGCAGTGAAGAGGGCAGGGAACTTTCGTCCTACAATGAGCAGTTCTTC.

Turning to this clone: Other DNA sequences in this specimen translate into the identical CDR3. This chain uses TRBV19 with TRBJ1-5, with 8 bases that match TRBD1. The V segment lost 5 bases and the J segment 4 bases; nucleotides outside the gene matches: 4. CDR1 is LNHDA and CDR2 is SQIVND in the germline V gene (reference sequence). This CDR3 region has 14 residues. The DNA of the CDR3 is TGTGCCAGTAGTGGACAGGGCGGGAATCAGCCCCAGCATTTT. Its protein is CASSGQGGNQPQHF.

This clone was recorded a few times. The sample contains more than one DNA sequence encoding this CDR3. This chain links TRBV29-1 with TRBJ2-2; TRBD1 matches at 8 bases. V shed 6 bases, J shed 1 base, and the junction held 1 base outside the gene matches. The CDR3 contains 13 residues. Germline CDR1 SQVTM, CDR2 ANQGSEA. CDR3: CSVDRGNTGELFF. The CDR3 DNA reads TGCAGCGTAGACAGGGGGAACACCGGGGAGCTGTTTTTT.

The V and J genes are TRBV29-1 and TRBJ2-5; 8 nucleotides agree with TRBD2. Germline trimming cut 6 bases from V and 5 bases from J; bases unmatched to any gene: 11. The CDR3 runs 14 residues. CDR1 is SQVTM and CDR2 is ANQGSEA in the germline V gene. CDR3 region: CSVLTSAWGETQYF. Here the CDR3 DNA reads TGCAGCGTCCTGACTAGCGCCTGGGGGGAGACCCAGTACTTC.

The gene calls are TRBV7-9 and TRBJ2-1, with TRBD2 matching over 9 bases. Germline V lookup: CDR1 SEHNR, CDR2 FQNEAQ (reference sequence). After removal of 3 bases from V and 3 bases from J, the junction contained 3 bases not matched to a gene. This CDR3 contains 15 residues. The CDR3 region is CASSFPRGGYNEQFF. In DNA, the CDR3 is TGTGCCAGCAGCTTCCCGCGGGGGGGCTACAATGAGCAGTTCTTC.

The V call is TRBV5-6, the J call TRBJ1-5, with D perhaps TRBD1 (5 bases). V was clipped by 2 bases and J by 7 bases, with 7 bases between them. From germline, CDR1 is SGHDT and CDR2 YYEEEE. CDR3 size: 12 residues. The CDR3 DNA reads TGTGCCAGCAGCTTTAGGGGACAGCCCCAGCATTTT. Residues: CASSFRGQPQHF.

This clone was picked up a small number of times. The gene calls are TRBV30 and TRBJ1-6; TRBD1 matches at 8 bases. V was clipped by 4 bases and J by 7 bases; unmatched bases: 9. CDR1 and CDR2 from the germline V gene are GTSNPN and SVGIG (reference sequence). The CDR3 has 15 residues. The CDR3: CAWNGQGGGNSPLHF. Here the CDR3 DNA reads TGTGCCTGGAATGGACAGGGAGGAGGGAATTCACCCCTCCACTTT.

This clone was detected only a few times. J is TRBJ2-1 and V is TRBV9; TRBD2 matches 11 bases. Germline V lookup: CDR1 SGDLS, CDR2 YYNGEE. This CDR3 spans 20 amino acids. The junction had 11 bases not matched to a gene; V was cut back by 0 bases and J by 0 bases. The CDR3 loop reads CASSVATGSGRVPSYNEQFF. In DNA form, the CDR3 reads TGTGCCAGCAGCGTAGCTACGGGTAGCGGGAGGGTACCCTCCTACAATGAGCAGTTCTTC.

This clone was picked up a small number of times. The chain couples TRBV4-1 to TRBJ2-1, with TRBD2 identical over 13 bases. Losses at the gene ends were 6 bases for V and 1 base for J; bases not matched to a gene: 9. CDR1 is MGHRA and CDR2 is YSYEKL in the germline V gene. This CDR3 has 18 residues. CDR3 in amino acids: CASRAGLAGWESYNEQFF. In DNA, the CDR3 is TGCGCCAGCAGAGCGGGACTAGCGGGATGGGAATCCTACAATGAGCAGTTCTTC.

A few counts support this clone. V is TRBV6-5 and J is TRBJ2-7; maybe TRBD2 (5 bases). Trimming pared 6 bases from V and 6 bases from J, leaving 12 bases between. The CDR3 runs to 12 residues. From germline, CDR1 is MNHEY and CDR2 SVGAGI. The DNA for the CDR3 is TGTGCCAGCAGCGCCACTAGTGCCGAGCAGTACTTC. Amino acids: CASSATSAEQYF.

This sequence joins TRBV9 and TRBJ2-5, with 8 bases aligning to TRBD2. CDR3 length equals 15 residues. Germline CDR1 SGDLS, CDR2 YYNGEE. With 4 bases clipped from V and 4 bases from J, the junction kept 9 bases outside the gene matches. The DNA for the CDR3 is TGTGCCAGCAGCCCCGGGGGGGTTGAGGGAGAGACCCAGTACTTC. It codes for CASSPGGVEGETQYF.

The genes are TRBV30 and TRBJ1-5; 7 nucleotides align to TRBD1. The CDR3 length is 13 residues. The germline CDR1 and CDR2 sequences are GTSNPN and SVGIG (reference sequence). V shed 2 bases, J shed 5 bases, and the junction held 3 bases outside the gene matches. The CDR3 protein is CAWSPQGDQPQHF. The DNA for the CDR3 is TGTGCCTGGAGTCCTCAGGGGGATCAGCCCCAGCATTTT.

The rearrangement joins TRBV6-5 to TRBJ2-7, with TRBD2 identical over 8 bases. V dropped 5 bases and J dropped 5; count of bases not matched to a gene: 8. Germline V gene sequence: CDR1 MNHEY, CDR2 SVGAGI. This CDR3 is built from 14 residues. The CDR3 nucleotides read TGTGCCAGCAGTCCGACGGGGGGGCGGAACGAGCAGTACTTC. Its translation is CASSPTGGRNEQYF.

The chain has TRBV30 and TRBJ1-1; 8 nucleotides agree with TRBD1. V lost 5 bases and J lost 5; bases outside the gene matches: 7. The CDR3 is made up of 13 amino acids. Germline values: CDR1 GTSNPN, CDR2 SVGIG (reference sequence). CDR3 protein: CAWARGRRTEAFF. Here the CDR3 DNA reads TGTGCCTGGGCCAGGGGGCGCCGAACTGAAGCTTTCTTT.

The CDR3 protein is CATSRGGGMETQYF. Written as DNA, the CDR3 is TGTGCCACCAGCAGAGGTGGGGGGATGGAGACCCAGTACTTC. This chain connects TRBV15 to TRBJ2-5; D possibly corresponds to TRBD2 (6 bases). Germline V gene lookup returns CDR1 LNHNV and CDR2 YYDKDF (reference sequence). The CDR3 spans 14 residues. The germline V and J ends were trimmed by 1 base and 5 bases, with 11 bases remaining between them.

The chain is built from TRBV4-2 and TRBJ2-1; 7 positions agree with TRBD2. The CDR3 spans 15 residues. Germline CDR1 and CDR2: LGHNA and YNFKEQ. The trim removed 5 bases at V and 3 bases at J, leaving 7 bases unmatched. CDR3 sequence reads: CASSSSGGSYNEQFF. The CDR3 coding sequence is TGTGCCAGCAGCTCCTCTGGCGGGAGCTACAATGAGCAGTTCTTC.

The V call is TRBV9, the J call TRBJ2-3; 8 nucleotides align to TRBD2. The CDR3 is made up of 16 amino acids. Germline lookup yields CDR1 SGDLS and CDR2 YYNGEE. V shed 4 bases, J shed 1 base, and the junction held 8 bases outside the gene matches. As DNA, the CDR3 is TGTGCCAGCAGCCCCCGGGGTAGCGGGGGCACAGATACGCAGTATTTT. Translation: CASSPRGSGGTDTQYF.

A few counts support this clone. The CDR3 region has the DNA TGTGCCAGCACCCAGACAGCCTCCGGGGCCAACGTCCTGACTTTC. Translation gives CASTQTASGANVLTF. The V call is TRBV6-6, the J call TRBJ2-6; perhaps TRBD1 as D (5 bases). Germline CDR1 reads MNHNY; CDR2 reads SVGAGI (reference sequence). Trimming stripped 7 bases from V and 4 bases from J, with 14 bases between. This CDR3 region has 15 residues.

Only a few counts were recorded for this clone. The CDR3 DNA reads TGCGCCAGCAGCCGGGGGAGCAGGGCCGAAGAGACCCAGTACTTC. Protein product: CASSRGSRAEETQYF. The chain has TRBV5-1 and TRBJ2-5; D might be TRBD2 (6 bases). Per germline, CDR1 SGHRS and CDR2 YFSETQ. V was pared by 4 bases and J by 3 bases, with 16 bases between. The CDR3 has 15 amino acids.

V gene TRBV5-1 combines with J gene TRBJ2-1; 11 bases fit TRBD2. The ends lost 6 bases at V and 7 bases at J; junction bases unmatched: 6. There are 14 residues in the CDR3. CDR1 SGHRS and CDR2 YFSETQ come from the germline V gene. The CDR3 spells CASNGLAGTNEQFF. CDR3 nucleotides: TGCGCCAGCAACGGACTAGCGGGTACTAATGAGCAGTTCTTC.

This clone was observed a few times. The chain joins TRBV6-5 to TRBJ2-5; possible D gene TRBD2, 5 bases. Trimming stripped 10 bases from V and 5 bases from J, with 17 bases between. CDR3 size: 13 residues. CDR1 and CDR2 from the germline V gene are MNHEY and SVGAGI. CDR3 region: CATTLGIGETQYF. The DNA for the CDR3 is TGTGCCACCACACTAGGGATTGGGGAGACCCAGTACTTC.

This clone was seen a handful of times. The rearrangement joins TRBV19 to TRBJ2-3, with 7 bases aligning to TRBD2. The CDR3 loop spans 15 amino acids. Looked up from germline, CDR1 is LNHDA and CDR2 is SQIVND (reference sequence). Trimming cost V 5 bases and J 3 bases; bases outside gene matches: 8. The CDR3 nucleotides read TGTGCCAGTAGTCCTCAGCGGGGAATGACAGATACGCAGTATTTT. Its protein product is CASSPQRGMTDTQYF.

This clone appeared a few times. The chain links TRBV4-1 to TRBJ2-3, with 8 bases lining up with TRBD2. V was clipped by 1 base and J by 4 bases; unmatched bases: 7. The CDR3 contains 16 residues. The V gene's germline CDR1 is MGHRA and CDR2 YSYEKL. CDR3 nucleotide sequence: TGCGCCAGCAGCCAAGGAACGGGGGGGCCGTCAGATACGCAGTATTTT. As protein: CASSQGTGGPSDTQYF.

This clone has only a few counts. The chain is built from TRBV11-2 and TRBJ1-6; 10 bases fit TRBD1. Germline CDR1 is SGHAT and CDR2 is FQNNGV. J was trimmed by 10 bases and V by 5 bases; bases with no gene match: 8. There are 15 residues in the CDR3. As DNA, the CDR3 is TGTGCCAGCAGCCCCGGGACAGGGGTTCGATCACCCCTCCACTTT. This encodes CASSPGTGVRSPLHF.

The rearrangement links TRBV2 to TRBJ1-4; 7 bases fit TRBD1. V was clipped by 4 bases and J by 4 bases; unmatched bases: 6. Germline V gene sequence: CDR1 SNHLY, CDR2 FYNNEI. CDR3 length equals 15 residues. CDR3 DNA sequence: TGTGCCAGCAGTGTCCGGGACAGTGGTAATGAAAAACTGTTTTTT. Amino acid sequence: CASSVRDSGNEKLFF.

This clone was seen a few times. The CDR3 spells CASSLRDSPRYGYTF. CDR3 bases: TGTGCCAGCAGCTTAAGGGACAGTCCCAGATATGGCTACACCTTC. V and J are TRBV7-9 and TRBJ1-2; the match to TRBD1 covers 7 bases. The germline V gene has CDR1 SEHNR and CDR2 FQNEAQ (reference sequence). The V gene end was trimmed by 2 bases and the J gene end by 5 bases; junction bases not matched to a gene: 8. There are 15 residues in the CDR3.

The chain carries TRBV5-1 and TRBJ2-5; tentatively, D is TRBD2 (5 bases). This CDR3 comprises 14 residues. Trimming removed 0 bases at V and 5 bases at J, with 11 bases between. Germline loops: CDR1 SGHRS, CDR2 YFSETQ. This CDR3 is CASSLGNGMETQYF. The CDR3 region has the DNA TGCGCCAGCAGCTTGGGGAACGGGATGGAGACCCAGTACTTC.

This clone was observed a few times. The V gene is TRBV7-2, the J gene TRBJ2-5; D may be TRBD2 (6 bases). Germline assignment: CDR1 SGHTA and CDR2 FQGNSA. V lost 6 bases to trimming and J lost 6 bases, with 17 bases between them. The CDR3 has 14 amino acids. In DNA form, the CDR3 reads TGTGCCAGCAGGGTGGAGGAGGGTATTAAGACCCAGTACTTC. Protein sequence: CASRVEEGIKTQYF.

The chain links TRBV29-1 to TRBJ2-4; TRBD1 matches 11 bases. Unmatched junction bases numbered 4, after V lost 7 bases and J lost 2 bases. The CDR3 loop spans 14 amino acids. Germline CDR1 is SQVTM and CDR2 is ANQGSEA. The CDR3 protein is CSARTGGSKNIQYF. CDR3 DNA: TGCAGCGCACGGACAGGGGGCTCCAAAAACATTCAGTACTTC.